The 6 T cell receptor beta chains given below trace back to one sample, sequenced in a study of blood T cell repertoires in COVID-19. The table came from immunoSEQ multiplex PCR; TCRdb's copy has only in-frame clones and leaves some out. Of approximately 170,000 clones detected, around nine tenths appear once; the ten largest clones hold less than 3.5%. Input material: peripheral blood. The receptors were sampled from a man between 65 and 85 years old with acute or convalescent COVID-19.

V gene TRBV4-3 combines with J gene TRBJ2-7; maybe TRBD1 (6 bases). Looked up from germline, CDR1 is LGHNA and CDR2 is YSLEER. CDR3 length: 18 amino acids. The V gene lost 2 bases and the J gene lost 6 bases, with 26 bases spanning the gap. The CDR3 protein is CASSQQHGTLTWGLEQYF. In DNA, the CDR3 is TGCGCCAGCAGCCAACAACACGGGACACTCACATGGGGCCTCGAGCAGTACTTC.

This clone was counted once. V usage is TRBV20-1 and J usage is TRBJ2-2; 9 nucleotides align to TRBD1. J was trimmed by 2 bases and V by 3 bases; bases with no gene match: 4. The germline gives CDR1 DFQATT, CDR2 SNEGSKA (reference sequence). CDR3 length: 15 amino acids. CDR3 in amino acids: CSASTGQGNTGELFF. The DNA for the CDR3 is TGCAGTGCTAGTACGGGACAGGGAAACACCGGGGAGCTGTTTTTT.

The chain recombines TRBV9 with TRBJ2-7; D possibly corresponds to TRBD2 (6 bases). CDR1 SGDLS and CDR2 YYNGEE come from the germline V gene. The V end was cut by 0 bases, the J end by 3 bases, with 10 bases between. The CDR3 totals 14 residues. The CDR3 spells CASSVGGVIYEQYF. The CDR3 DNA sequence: TGTGCCAGCAGCGTAGGCGGGGTGATCTACGAGCAGTACTTC.

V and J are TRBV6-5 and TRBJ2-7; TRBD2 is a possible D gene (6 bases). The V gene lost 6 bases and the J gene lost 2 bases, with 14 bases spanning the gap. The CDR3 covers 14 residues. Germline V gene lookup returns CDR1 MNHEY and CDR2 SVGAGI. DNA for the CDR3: TGTGCCAGCAGGCCGGGACTCCAGGCCTACGAGCAGTACTTC. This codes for CASRPGLQAYEQYF.

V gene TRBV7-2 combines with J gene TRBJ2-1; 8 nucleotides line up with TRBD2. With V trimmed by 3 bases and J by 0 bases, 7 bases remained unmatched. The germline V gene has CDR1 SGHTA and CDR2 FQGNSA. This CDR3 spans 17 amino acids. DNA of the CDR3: TGTGCCAGCAGCTTGCAACTAGCGGCAAGCTCCTACAATGAGCAGTTCTTC. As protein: CASSLQLAASSYNEQFF.

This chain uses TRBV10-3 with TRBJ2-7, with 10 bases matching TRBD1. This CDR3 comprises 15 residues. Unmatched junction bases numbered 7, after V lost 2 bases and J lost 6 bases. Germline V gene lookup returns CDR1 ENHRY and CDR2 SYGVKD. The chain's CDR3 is CAISETRQGAAEQYF. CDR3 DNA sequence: TGTGCCATCAGTGAGACCCGACAGGGGGCGGCCGAGCAGTACTTC.